These 10 T cell receptor beta chains were all obtained from the same sample, sequenced in a study of shared clonotypes between healthy human individuals (dated by TCRdb to 2019 to 2021). Library prep was done by the immunoSEQ multiplex PCR assay. In its TCRdb copy, this immuneACCESS table keeps in-frame sequences only and misses some clones. Where compared with another copy, unresolved V genes explain less than half of these, and the others have no known cause. The sample records millions of clones, over 85% of which are singletons. About 0.13% of the sample is held by the ten biggest clonotypes. Sequencing was carried out using naive CD4+ T cells sorted from blood. In the paper's terms, the cell subset or site label means: CD45RA+ positively selected. These TCRs come from a man younger than 30 in good health.

The chain has TRBV7-2 and TRBJ2-4; 8 bases map to TRBD1. V gave up 4 bases and J gave up 5 bases; unmatched junction bases: 1. Germline loops: CDR1 SGHTA, CDR2 FQGNSA. This CDR3 is built from 13 residues. The CDR3 loop is CASSSDRENIQYF. CDR3 DNA: TGTGCCAGCAGCTCGGACAGGGAAAACATTCAGTACTTC.

The rearrangement uses TRBV2 and TRBJ1-5; D gene ambiguous. CDR1 is SNHLY and CDR2 is FYNNEI in the germline V gene. The CDR3 has 14 residues. V was trimmed by 2 bases and J by 6 bases, leaving 11 bases between them. The CDR3 DNA sequence: TGTGCCAGCAGTGAAACCCAGAGTAGTCAGCCCCAGCATTTT. Protein: CASSETQSSQPQHF.

The chain recombines TRBV5-1 with TRBJ2-4; perhaps TRBD2 as D (5 bases). V gave up 1 base and J gave up 0 bases, with 11 bases separating them. The CDR3 runs 16 residues. The germline gives CDR1 SGHRS, CDR2 YFSETQ. The CDR3 DNA is TGCGCCAGCAGCTTGACCCTCGGGGTAGCCAAAAACATTCAGTACTTC. It encodes CASSLTLGVAKNIQYF. The full variable domain, with the rest looked up from reference TRBV5-1 and TRBJ2-4, is KAGVTQTPRYLIKTRGQQVTLSCSPISGHRSVSWYQQTPGQGLQFLFEYFSETQRNKGNFPGRFSGRQFSNSRSEMNVSTLELGDSALYLCASSLTLGVAKNIQYFGAGTRLSVL.

V and J are TRBV11-2 and TRBJ2-7; 7 bases match TRBD1. Germline CDR1 and CDR2: SGHAT and FQNNGV. The CDR3 has 14 amino acids. Trimming removed 3 bases from V and 4 bases from J; junction bases left unmatched: 6. Here the CDR3 reads CASSFRGQKYEQYF. The CDR3 DNA reads TGTGCCAGCAGCTTCAGGGGACAGAAATACGAGCAGTACTTC.

The gene calls are TRBV28 and TRBJ2-2, with 11 bases that match TRBD2. This CDR3 spans 16 amino acids. V was clipped by 5 bases and J by 4 bases; unmatched bases: 6. The germline CDR1 and CDR2 sequences are MDHEN and SYDVKM. CDR3 nucleotides: TGTGCCAGCAGTAACCCTAGCGGGGGGAGCACCGGGGAGCTGTTTTTT. This encodes CASSNPSGGSTGELFF. The whole variable domain, filled in from reference TRBV28 and TRBJ2-2, reads DVKVTQSSRYLVKRTGEKVFLECVQDMDHENMFWYRQDPGLGLRLIYFSYDVKMKEKGDIPEGYSVSREKKERFSLILESASTNQTSMYLCASSNPSGGSTGELFFGEGSRLTVL.

The chain carries TRBV18 and TRBJ1-4, with TRBD1 identical over 7 bases. The germline gives CDR1 KGHSH, CDR2 LQKENI. The CDR3 is made up of 14 amino acids. Trimming at V came to 4 bases and at J to 7 bases, leaving 6 bases not matched to a gene. CDR3 nucleotides: TGTGCCAGCTCACACGCCCGGGACAGTGAAAAACTGTTTTTT. Its translation is CASSHARDSEKLFF.

The rearrangement uses TRBV9 and TRBJ2-2, with D perhaps matching TRBD2 (5 bases). Germline assignment: CDR1 SGDLS and CDR2 YYNGEE. The CDR3 is 16 amino acids. V lost 3 bases to trimming and J lost 5 bases, with 17 bases between them. The CDR3 region has the DNA TGTGCCAGCAGCGCCGCTGGTCGGGGATGGACCGGGGAGCTGTTTTTT. Translation: CASSAAGRGWTGELFF.

The chain recombines TRBV6-1 with TRBJ2-7, with a tentative D call TRBD1 (5 bases). The germline V and J ends were trimmed by 4 bases and 1 base, with 11 bases remaining between them. The CDR3 runs 14 residues. The V gene's germline CDR1 is MNHNS and CDR2 SASEGT. The CDR3 spells CASSADSGSYEQYF. CDR3 nucleotide sequence: TGTGCCAGCAGTGCGGATTCAGGGTCCTACGAGCAGTACTTC.

This chain connects TRBV6-4 to TRBJ2-7; possible D gene TRBD1, 5 bases. V dropped 2 bases and J dropped 2 bases, with 13 bases sitting between them. This CDR3 spans 15 amino acids. Germline values: CDR1 MRHNA, CDR2 SNTAGT. The CDR3 DNA sequence: TGTGCCAGCAGTGACATGAGGTTAGGGGCCTACGAGCAGTACTTC. This codes for CASSDMRLGAYEQYF.

The chain combines TRBV6-6 with TRBJ2-6; D not certain. The CDR3 runs 15 residues. The ends were cut back, 8 bases at V and 0 bases at J, with 11 bases in the middle. CDR1 is MNHNY and CDR2 is SVGAGI in the germline V gene (reference sequence). CDR3 DNA: TGTGCCAGCCAACGGCCCGACTCTGGGGCCAACGTCCTGACTTTC. It yields the protein CASQRPDSGANVLTF.